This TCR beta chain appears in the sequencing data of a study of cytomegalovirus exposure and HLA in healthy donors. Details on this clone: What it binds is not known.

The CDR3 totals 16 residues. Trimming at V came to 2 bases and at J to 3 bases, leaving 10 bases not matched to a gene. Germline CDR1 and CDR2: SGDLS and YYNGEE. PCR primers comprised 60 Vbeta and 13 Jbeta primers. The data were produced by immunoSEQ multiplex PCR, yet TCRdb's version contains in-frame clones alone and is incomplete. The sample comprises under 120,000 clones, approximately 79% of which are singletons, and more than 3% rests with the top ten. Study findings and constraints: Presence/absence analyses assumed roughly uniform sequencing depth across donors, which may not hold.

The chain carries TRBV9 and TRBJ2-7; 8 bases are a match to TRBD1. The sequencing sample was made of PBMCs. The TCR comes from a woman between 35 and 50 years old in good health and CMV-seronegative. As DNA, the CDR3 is TGTGCCAGCAGCGTGACCCCGTGGACAGGGAGCTACGAGCAGTACTTC. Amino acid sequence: CASSVTPWTGSYEQYF. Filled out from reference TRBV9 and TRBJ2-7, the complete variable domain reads DSGVTQTPKHLITATGQRVTLRCSPRSGDLSVYWYQQSLDQGLQFLIQYYNGEERAKGNILERFSAQQFPDLHSELNLSSLELGDSALYFCASSVTPWTGSYEQYFGPGTRLTVT.